These 22 T cell receptor beta chains originate from one sample sequenced in a study of T cell repertoires in cytomegalovirus infection. Using its own MiXCR run on the reads, TCRdb lists one record per CDR3 protein. The profile shows about 76,000 distinct CDR3 sequences, about 3.8% of them singletons. Input material: PBMCs. These receptors all come from a human donor in good health (CMV status not recorded). Some clones in this sample may be carry-over from other donors' samples.

At least ten counts were recorded for this clonotype. The gene calls are TRBV20-1 and TRBJ2-1, with 8 bases identical to TRBD1. Germline lookup yields CDR1 DFQATT and CDR2 SNEGSKA (reference sequence). This CDR3 contains 16 residues. V lost 1 base, J lost 4 bases, and 9 bases stayed unmatched. The CDR3 reads CSARVSGTGDYNEQFF. CDR3 nucleotides: TGCAGTGCTAGAGTATCTGGGACAGGAGATTACAATGAGCAGTTCTTC.

In this sample, this clonotype turned up many times. The chain is built from TRBV7-2 and TRBJ2-7, with D possibly being TRBD1 (6 bases). V lost 2 bases, J lost 3 bases, and 17 bases lay in between. This CDR3 is 16 amino acids long. Germline CDR1 SGHTA, CDR2 FQGNSA. In nucleotides, the CDR3 is TGTGCCAGCAGCTTATCTCCCCCAGGGGATGACTACGAGCAGTACTTC. Translated: CASSLSPPGDDYEQYF.

Many counts were recorded for this clonotype. The rearrangement joins TRBV28 to TRBJ1-5; 7 bases are shared with TRBD1. The germline V gene encodes CDR1 MDHEN and CDR2 SYDVKM. The CDR3 is made up of 15 amino acids. V shed 6 bases, J shed 2 bases, and the junction held 7 bases outside the gene matches. CDR3 region: CASRTGDNRNQPQHF. CDR3 DNA sequence: TGTGCCAGCAGAACAGGGGATAATCGCAATCAGCCCCAGCATTTT.

This clonotype is deemed medium-sized (0.01 to 0.1%). The gene calls are TRBV7-2 and TRBJ2-3; 8 bases align to TRBD2. The germline V gene has CDR1 SGHTA and CDR2 FQGNSA. V lost 5 bases, J lost 0 bases, and 4 bases stayed unmatched. The CDR3 is 15 amino acids. CDR3 sequence: CASSPSGPSTDTQYF. The CDR3 DNA reads TGTGCCAGCAGCCCTAGCGGGCCTAGCACAGATACGCAGTATTTT.

This clonotype was detected ten times or more. The V call is TRBV12-3 or TRBV12-4, the J call TRBJ1-1, with D uncertain. Trimming left V 6 bases short and J 3 bases short, with 8 bases between. CDR3 length: 12 amino acids. The CDR3 reads CASRAGDTEAFF. In DNA, the CDR3 is TGTGCCAGCAGGGCCGGAGACACTGAAGCTTTCTTT.

This clonotype was recorded at least ten times. V is TRBV11-2 and J is TRBJ1-1; 9 positions match TRBD1. V shed 5 bases and J 5 bases; nucleotides not matched to a gene: 9. Per germline, CDR1 SGHAT and CDR2 FQNNGV. This CDR3 contains 15 residues. CDR3 coding DNA: TGTGCCAGCAGCCCGCTGGGGACAGGGAAGACTGAAGCTTTCTTT. It codes for CASSPLGTGKTEAFF.

At least ten counts were recorded for this clonotype. This rearrangement joins TRBV7-3 to TRBJ2-5; 12 positions agree with TRBD1. Germline trimming cut 4 bases from V and 5 bases from J; bases unmatched to any gene: 5. The germline CDR1 and CDR2 sequences are SGHTA and FQGTGA. The CDR3 contains 15 residues. CDR3 DNA: TGTGCCAGCAGCTGGGGGACAGGGGGCTGGGAGACCCAGTACTTC. It is translated as CASSWGTGGWETQYF.

This clonotype was observed many times. V gene TRBV24-1 combines with J gene TRBJ2-1; D is perhaps TRBD1 (6 bases). The CDR3 is 14 amino acids. Germline loops: CDR1 KGHDR, CDR2 SFDVKD. Trimming stripped 5 bases from V and 6 bases from J, with 13 bases between. In DNA, the CDR3 is TGTGCCACCAGTGTAGTCGGCAGGGGCAATGAGCAGTTCTTC. Its translation is CATSVVGRGNEQFF.

This clonotype came up many times. V is TRBV7-2 and J is TRBJ2-6; 9 bases map to TRBD2. This CDR3 region has 18 residues. Losses at the gene ends were 5 bases for V and 3 bases for J; bases not matched to a gene: 11. Germline loops: CDR1 SGHTA, CDR2 FQGNSA. CDR3 bases: TGTGCCAGCAGCCGGGGGGGTAGCGGGGGTGGTGGGGCCAACGTCCTGACTTTC. Protein product: CASSRGGSGGGGANVLTF.

This clonotype has a count of ten or more. V is TRBV2 and J is TRBJ1-5; maybe TRBD1 (5 bases). CDR3 length: 13 amino acids. The germline V gene has CDR1 SNHLY and CDR2 FYNNEI. Trimming took 7 bases from V and 4 from J, leaving 11 bases between them. The CDR3 DNA reads as TGTGCCAGCAACGGGGACGCAAATCAGCCCCAGCATTTT. This translates into CASNGDANQPQHF.

This clonotype has a count of ten or more. This chain links TRBV7-2 with TRBJ2-1; 13 nucleotides agree with TRBD2. The J segment lost 6 bases and the V segment lost 2 bases, leaving 1 base of the junction unmatched. Looked up from germline, CDR1 is SGHTA and CDR2 is FQGNSA. This CDR3 has 15 amino acids. The CDR3 DNA follows: TGTGCCAGCAGCTTAACTAGCGGGGGGGCCAATGAGCAGTTCTTC. Amino acid sequence: CASSLTSGGANEQFF.

This clonotype was recorded many times. The genes are TRBV7-2 and TRBJ2-1; D might be TRBD1 (6 bases). V lost 5 bases to trimming and J lost 14 bases, with 16 bases between them. Germline CDR1 and CDR2: SGHTA and FQGNSA. This CDR3 has 12 amino acids. Written as DNA, the CDR3 is TGTGCCAGCAGCCCTTCCCGACAGGAGGAGTTCTTC. It is translated as CASSPSRQEEFF.

This clonotype occurred many times. The rearrangement uses TRBV28 and TRBJ1-1; D gene uncertain. This CDR3 has 14 residues. From germline, CDR1 is MDHEN and CDR2 SYDVKM. V shed 1 base and J shed 3 bases, with 9 bases lying between them. CDR3 in DNA: TGTGCCAGCAGTTTATTGTCCGGTGACACTGAAGCTTTCTTT. Its protein product is CASSLLSGDTEAFF.

This clonotype was counted a few times. The chain recombines TRBV20-1 with TRBJ2-3; D might be TRBD1 (5 bases). This CDR3 has 15 residues. Trimming took off 0 bases at V and 4 bases at J, with 14 bases between the two ends. Germline lookup yields CDR1 DFQATT and CDR2 SNEGSKA (reference sequence). The CDR3 loop reads CSARDVRELPDTQYF. The CDR3 bases are TGCAGTGCTAGAGATGTCAGGGAATTGCCAGATACGCAGTATTTT.

There are many counts of this clonotype. The rearrangement uses TRBV19 and TRBJ1-5, with D maybe TRBD1 (5 bases). Germline CDR1 and CDR2: LNHDA and SQIVND (reference sequence). Trimming took off 1 base at V and 5 bases at J, with 15 bases between the two ends. The CDR3 contains 16 residues. The CDR3 here is CASSIGPVGGDQPQHF. The CDR3 nucleotides are TGTGCCAGTAGTATAGGCCCGGTCGGGGGTGATCAGCCCCAGCATTTT. Combining the CDR3 with reference TRBV19 and TRBJ1-5 gives the whole variable domain DGGITQSPKYLFRKEGQNVTLSCEQNLNHDAMYWYRQDPGQGLRLIYYSQIVNDFQKGDIAEGYSVSREKKESFPLTVTSAQKNPTAFYLCASSIGPVGGDQPQHFGDGTRLSIL.

This clonotype showed up many times. This chain connects TRBV20-1 to TRBJ1-5; unclear D gene. Deletions cut 5 bases from V and 6 bases from J, with 11 bases between. The length of the CDR3 is 12 residues. Per germline, CDR1 DFQATT and CDR2 SNEGSKA (reference sequence). CDR3 amino acids: CSARAKGQPQHF. In DNA form, the CDR3 reads TGCAGTGCTCGTGCCAAGGGTCAGCCCCAGCATTTT.

This clonotype has ten or more counts. This chain connects TRBV7-2 to TRBJ1-2; perhaps TRBD1 as D (6 bases). The germline V gene encodes CDR1 SGHTA and CDR2 FQGNSA. V was trimmed by 6 bases and J by 6 bases, leaving 14 bases between them. The CDR3 extends over 13 amino acids. In DNA, the CDR3 is TGTGCCAGCAGTCGCCCAGGGGCCGATGGCTACACCTTC. This sequence encodes CASSRPGADGYTF.

This clonotype has a count of ten or more. J is TRBJ1-1 and V is TRBV7-8, with D unclear. The V gene lost 3 bases and the J gene lost 0 bases, with 11 bases spanning the gap. This CDR3 has 15 amino acids. The germline CDR1 and CDR2 sequences are SGHVS and FQNEAQ. CDR3 coding DNA: TGTGCCAGCAGCTTCCACCGGGGTTTGAACACTGAAGCTTTCTTT. This gives the protein CASSFHRGLNTEAFF.

This clonotype was recorded at least ten times. This chain uses TRBV7-2 with TRBJ1-4; D uncertain. The V end lost 3 bases, the J end lost 6 bases, and 5 bases lay between the germline ends. The CDR3 is 12 amino acids. Germline CDR1 SGHTA, CDR2 FQGNSA. The CDR3 sequence: CASSFPDEKLFF. The CDR3 coding sequence is TGTGCCAGCAGCTTTCCCGATGAAAAACTGTTTTTT.

In its sample, this clonotype was seen many times. The chain is built from TRBV20-1 and TRBJ1-1; D not certain. Trimming removed 0 bases from V and 1 base from J, with 9 bases in between. Germline V gene data show CDR1 as DFQATT and CDR2 as SNEGSKA (reference sequence). CDR3 length: 14 residues. This CDR3 is CSARDRRRNTEAFF. In nucleotides, the CDR3 is TGCAGTGCTAGAGATCGTAGGCGGAACACTGAAGCTTTCTTT.

This clonotype was observed at least ten times. The V and J genes are TRBV7-2 and TRBJ2-3; the D is unclear. Trimming took 1 base from V and 5 from J, leaving 10 bases between them. Germline loops: CDR1 SGHTA, CDR2 FQGNSA. The CDR3 has 14 amino acids. The CDR3 loop is CASSLGLSVDTQYF. In DNA form, the CDR3 reads TGTGCCAGCAGCTTAGGTCTGAGCGTAGATACGCAGTATTTT.

There are many counts of this clonotype. The V call is TRBV7-2, the J call TRBJ2-7, with D unclear. The CDR3 sequence is 14 residues long. Germline V CDR1 and CDR2: SGHTA, FQGNSA. The ends were cut back, 2 bases at V and 0 bases at J, with 8 bases in the middle. For the CDR3, the DNA is TGTGCCAGCAGCTTATTAAAGAGCTCCTACGAGCAGTACTTC. It translates to CASSLLKSSYEQYF.